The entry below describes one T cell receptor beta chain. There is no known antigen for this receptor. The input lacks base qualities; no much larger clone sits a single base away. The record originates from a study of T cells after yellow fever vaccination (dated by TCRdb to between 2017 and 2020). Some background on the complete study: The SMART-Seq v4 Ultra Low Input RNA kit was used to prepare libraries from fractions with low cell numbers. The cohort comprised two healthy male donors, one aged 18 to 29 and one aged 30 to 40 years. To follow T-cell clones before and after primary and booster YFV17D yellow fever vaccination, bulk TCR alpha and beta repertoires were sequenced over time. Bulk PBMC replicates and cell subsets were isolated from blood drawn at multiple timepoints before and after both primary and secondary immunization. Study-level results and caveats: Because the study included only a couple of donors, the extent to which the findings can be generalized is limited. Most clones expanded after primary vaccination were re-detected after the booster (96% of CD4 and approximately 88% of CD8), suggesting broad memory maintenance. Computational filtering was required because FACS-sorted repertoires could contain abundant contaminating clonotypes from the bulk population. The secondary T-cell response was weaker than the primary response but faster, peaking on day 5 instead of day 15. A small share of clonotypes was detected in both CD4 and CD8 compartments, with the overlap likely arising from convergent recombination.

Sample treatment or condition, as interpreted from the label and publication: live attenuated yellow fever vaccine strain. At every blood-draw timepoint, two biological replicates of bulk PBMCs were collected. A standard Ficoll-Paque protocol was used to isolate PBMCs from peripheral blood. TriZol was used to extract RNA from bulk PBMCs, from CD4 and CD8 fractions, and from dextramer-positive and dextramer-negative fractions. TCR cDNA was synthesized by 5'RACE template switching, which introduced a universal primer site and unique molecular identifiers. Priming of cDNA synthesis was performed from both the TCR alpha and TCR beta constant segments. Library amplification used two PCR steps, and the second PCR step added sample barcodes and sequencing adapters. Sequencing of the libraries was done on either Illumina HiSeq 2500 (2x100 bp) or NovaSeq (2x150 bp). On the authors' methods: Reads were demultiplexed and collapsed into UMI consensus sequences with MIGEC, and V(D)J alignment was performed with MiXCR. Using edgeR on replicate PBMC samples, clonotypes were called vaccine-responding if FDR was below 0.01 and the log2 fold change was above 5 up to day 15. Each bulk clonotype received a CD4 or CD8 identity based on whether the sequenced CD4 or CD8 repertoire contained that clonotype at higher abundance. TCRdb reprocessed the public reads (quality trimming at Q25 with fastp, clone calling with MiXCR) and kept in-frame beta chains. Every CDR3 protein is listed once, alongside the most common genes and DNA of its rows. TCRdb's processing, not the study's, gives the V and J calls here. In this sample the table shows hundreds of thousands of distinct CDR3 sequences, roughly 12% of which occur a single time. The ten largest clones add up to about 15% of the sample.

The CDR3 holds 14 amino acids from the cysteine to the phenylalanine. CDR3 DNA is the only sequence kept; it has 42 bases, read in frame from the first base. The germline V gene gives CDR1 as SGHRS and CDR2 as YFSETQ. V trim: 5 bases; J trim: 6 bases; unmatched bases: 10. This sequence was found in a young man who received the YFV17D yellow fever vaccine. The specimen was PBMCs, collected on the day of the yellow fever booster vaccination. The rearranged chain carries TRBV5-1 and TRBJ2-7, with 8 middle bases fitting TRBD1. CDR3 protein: CASRGQGRYSEQYF. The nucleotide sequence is TGCGCCAGCAGAGGACAGGGACGATACTCCGAGCAGTACTTC.